The 18 T cell receptor beta chains below were found in one sample sequenced in a study of T cells in Graves' hyperthyroidism and ophthalmopathy. The CDR3 regions of TCR beta were amplified from RNA transcripts. Using the HTBI primer set, a first-round RT-PCR was run on the TCR CDR3. TCRdb ran MiXCR on the multiplex PCR reads and lists one entry per CDR3 protein. The table includes 600,000 to 900,000 distinct CDR3 sequences, 16% detected once. The sample taken for sequencing was blood. All receptors derive from a man younger than 30 with Graves' hyperthyroidism.

In its sample, this clonotype was seen a few times. The V gene is TRBV13, the J gene TRBJ2-1; 9 bases map to TRBD2. The CDR3 covers 15 residues. Trimming cost V 3 bases and J 4 bases; bases outside gene matches: 4. CDR1 PRHDT and CDR2 FYEKMQ come from the germline V gene (reference sequence). CDR3 bases: TGTGCCAGCAGCTTTGGACTAGCGCCATACAATGAGCAGTTCTTC. This sequence encodes CASSFGLAPYNEQFF.

The sample holds many counts of this clonotype. This chain connects TRBV12-5 to TRBJ2-5, with D possibly being TRBD2 (6 bases). The germline V gene encodes CDR1 LGHNT and CDR2 FRNRAP. V was shortened by 2 bases and J by 7 bases, with 11 bases between the two germline ends. The CDR3 covers 13 residues. The CDR3 nucleotides are TGTGCTAGTGGTTTGTCCCCGGAGGGGACCCAGTACTTC. It translates to CASGLSPEGTQYF.

There are many counts of this clonotype. V gene TRBV20-1 combines with J gene TRBJ2-7; 8 bases align to TRBD2. With V trimmed by 3 bases and J by 5 bases, 9 bases remained unmatched. The CDR3 sequence is 14 residues long. The germline gives CDR1 DFQATT, CDR2 SNEGSKA (reference sequence). For the CDR3, the DNA is TGCAGTGCTAGTGCCAGCGGGAGTCCCCACGAGCAGTACTTC. Its translation: CSASASGSPHEQYF.

V and J are TRBV20-1 and TRBJ2-3; D may match TRBD1 or TRBD2 (5 bases each). Trimming pared 6 bases from V and 6 bases from J, leaving 16 bases between. This CDR3 spans 13 amino acids. Germline V gives CDR1 DFQATT, CDR2 SNEGSKA (reference sequence). CDR3: CSAVPGPGDTQYF. Here the CDR3 DNA reads TGCAGTGCCGTACCGGGGCCGGGGGATACGCAGTATTTT.

This clonotype turned up a few times. The V gene is TRBV18, the J gene TRBJ1-2; 9 positions agree with TRBD1. V lost 3 bases and J lost 6; bases outside the gene matches: 14. Germline lookup yields CDR1 KGHSH and CDR2 LQKENI. CDR3 size: 17 residues. The CDR3 loop reads CASSPPDRGPVFDGYTF. The DNA of the CDR3 is TGTGCCAGCTCACCGCCGGACAGGGGCCCTGTTTTTGATGGCTACACCTTC. The entire variable domain, with the rest obtained from reference TRBV18 and TRBJ1-2, is as follows: NAGVMQNPRHLVRRRGQEARLRCSPMKGHSHVYWYRQLPEEGLKFMVYLQKENIIDESGMPKERFSAEFPKEGPSILRIQQVVRGDSAAYFCASSPPDRGPVFDGYTFGSGTRLTVV.

This clonotype was counted at least ten times. This sequence joins TRBV27 and TRBJ2-7; TRBD2 matches 12 bases. The CDR3 has 17 residues. Unmatched junction bases numbered 11, after V lost 5 bases and J lost 3 bases. Germline CDR1 is MNHEY and CDR2 is SMNVEV (reference sequence). The CDR3 region is CASSLRAGTSGFYEQYF. The CDR3 DNA follows: TGTGCCAGCAGTCTGCGAGCCGGGACTAGCGGGTTCTACGAGCAGTACTTC.

At least ten counts were recorded for this clonotype. The genes are TRBV30 and TRBJ2-2; TRBD1 is a possible D gene (6 bases). The CDR3 consists of 15 residues. V gave up 4 bases and J gave up 6 bases, with 18 bases separating them. The germline gives CDR1 GTSNPN, CDR2 SVGIG (reference sequence). The CDR3 sequence: CAWNSGDSLAGELFF. The DNA for the CDR3 is TGTGCCTGGAATTCAGGGGATAGCTTGGCCGGGGAGCTGTTTTTT.

This clonotype was counted between two and nine times. This rearrangement joins TRBV28 to TRBJ2-3, with a tentative D call TRBD2 (5 bases). The V end was cut by 3 bases, the J end by 5 bases, with 12 bases between. The CDR3 consists of 14 residues. Looked up from germline, CDR1 is MDHEN and CDR2 is SYDVKM. CDR3 coding DNA: TGTGCCAGCAGTTTCCTACTAGTTGGAGATACGCAGTATTTT. Translation: CASSFLLVGDTQYF. Variable domain in full (rest from reference TRBV28 and TRBJ2-3): DVKVTQSSRYLVKRTGEKVFLECVQDMDHENMFWYRQDPGLGLRLIYFSYDVKMKEKGDIPEGYSVSREKKERFSLILESASTNQTSMYLCASSFLLVGDTQYFGPGTRLTVL.

A few counts support this clonotype. The chain couples TRBV6-9 to TRBJ1-5; D remains unclear. The length of the CDR3 is 15 residues. The germline V and J ends were trimmed by 3 bases and 0 bases, with 9 bases remaining between them. The V gene's germline CDR1 is MNHGY and CDR2 SVAAGI. For the CDR3, the DNA is TGTGCCAGCAGTTACCAACAGAATAGCAATCAGCCCCAGCATTTT. It encodes CASSYQQNSNQPQHF.

This clonotype was counted a few times. The chain links TRBV6-1 to TRBJ1-6; D is unresolved. Between the trimmed V and J ends, which lost 5 bases and 9 bases, there was a span of 11 bases. From germline, CDR1 is MNHNS and CDR2 SASEGT. The CDR3 extends over 13 amino acids. CDR3 sequence (DNA): TGTGCCAGCAGTCTCTTTCAGAGTTCACCCCTCCACTTT. Amino acids: CASSLFQSSPLHF.

Only one count was recorded for this clonotype. The rearrangement links TRBV20-1 to TRBJ2-2; D unresolved. This CDR3 comprises 12 residues. V lost 4 bases and J lost 3, with 6 bases in between. In germline, CDR1 is DFQATT, CDR2 SNEGSKA (reference sequence). In DNA form, the CDR3 reads TGCAGTGCTAACACGGACACCGGGGAGCTGTTTTTT. It is translated as CSANTDTGELFF.

The V call is TRBV6-1, the J call TRBJ2-2, with D uncertain. V gave up 3 bases and J gave up 4 bases, with 9 bases separating them. This CDR3 is 14 amino acids long. CDR1 and CDR2 from the germline V gene are MNHNS and SASEGT. CDR3 in amino acids: CASSDSRITGELFF. For the CDR3, the DNA is TGTGCCAGCAGTGATTCCCGAATCACCGGGGAGCTGTTTTTT.

The sample holds many counts of this clonotype. The chain recombines TRBV28 with TRBJ2-7, with D hard to call. Deletions cut 5 bases from V and 4 bases from J, with 9 bases between. The CDR3 is 12 residues long. Germline-derived CDR1 and CDR2 are MDHEN and SYDVKM. DNA for the CDR3: TGTGCCAGCAGTGCTCCCTGGTACGAGCAGTACTTC. Amino acid sequence: CASSAPWYEQYF. Full variable domain (remainder filled in from reference TRBV28 and TRBJ2-7): DVKVTQSSRYLVKRTGEKVFLECVQDMDHENMFWYRQDPGLGLRLIYFSYDVKMKEKGDIPEGYSVSREKKERFSLILESASTNQTSMYLCASSAPWYEQYFGPGTRLTVT.

V is TRBV3-1 and J is TRBJ1-5, with TRBD1 as a possible D gene (6 bases). This CDR3 spans 14 amino acids. Between the trimmed V and J ends, which lost 2 bases and 5 bases, there was a span of 10 bases. The germline CDR1 and CDR2 sequences are LGHDT and YNNKEL (reference sequence). CDR3 coding DNA: TGTGCCAGCAGCCAACGTGCAGGGGATCAGCCCCAGCATTTT. Residues: CASSQRAGDQPQHF.

The V and J genes are TRBV6-9 and TRBJ2-2, with TRBD1 as a possible D gene (6 bases). CDR3 length equals 15 residues. V was trimmed by 3 bases and J by 6 bases, leaving 14 bases between them. CDR1 and CDR2 from the germline V gene are MNHGY and SVAAGI. The CDR3 coding sequence is TGTGCCAGCAGTTACGGGACACCGAAGGCCGGGGAGCTGTTTTTT. It is translated as CASSYGTPKAGELFF.

The CDR3 here is CASSQRRGGTENTEAFF. As DNA, the CDR3 is TGTGCCAGTAGTCAAAGACGAGGAGGGACAGAGAACACTGAAGCTTTCTTT. The genes are TRBV19 and TRBJ1-1; 7 bases map to TRBD1. The V gene end was trimmed by 5 bases and the J gene end by 1 base; junction bases not matched to a gene: 13. There are 17 residues in the CDR3. The germline CDR1 and CDR2 sequences are LNHDA and SQIVND (reference sequence).

This clonotype was seen many times. This chain uses TRBV30 with TRBJ2-7, with TRBD1 as a possible D gene (5 bases). CDR1 and CDR2 from the germline V gene are GTSNPN and SVGIG (reference sequence). Trimming left V 7 bases short and J 2 bases short, with 12 bases between. The CDR3 runs to 12 residues. The CDR3 loop is CAFERTTYEQYF. CDR3 nucleotides: TGTGCCTTCGAGAGGACAACCTACGAGCAGTACTTC.

This clonotype came up many times. This chain links TRBV18 with TRBJ2-1; a weak D match, TRBD1 (5 bases). V was trimmed by 2 bases and J by 7 bases, leaving 15 bases between them. Germline V gives CDR1 KGHSH, CDR2 LQKENI. CDR3 length: 15 amino acids. The CDR3 DNA sequence: TGTGCCAGCTCACCAGATGGGGCTCCTTTTAATGAGCAGTTCTTC. As protein: CASSPDGAPFNEQFF.